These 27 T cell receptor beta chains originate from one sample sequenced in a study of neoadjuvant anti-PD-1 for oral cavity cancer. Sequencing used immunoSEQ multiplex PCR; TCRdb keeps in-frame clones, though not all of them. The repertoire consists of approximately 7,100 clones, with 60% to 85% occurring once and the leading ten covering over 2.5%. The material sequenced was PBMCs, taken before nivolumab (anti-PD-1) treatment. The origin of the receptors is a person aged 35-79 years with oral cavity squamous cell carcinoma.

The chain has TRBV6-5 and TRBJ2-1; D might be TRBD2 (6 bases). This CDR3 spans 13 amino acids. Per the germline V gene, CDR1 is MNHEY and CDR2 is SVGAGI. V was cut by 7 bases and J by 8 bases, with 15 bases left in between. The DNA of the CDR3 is TGTGCCAGCAAACGCGGCAGGGAGGATGAGCAGTTCTTC. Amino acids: CASKRGREDEQFF.

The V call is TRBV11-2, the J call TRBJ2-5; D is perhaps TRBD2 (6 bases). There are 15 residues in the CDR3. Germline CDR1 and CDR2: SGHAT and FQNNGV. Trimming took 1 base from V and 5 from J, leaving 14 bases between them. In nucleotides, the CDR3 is TGTGCCAGCAGCTTAGGGATTAGCGGTGCGGAGACCCAGTACTTC. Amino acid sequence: CASSLGISGAETQYF.

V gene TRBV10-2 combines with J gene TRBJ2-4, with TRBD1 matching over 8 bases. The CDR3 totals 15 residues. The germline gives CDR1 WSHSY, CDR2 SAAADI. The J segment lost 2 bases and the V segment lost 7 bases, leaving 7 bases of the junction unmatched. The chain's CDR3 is CASTLGQGTKNIQYF. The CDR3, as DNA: TGCGCCAGCACATTAGGACAGGGAACCAAAAACATTCAGTACTTC.

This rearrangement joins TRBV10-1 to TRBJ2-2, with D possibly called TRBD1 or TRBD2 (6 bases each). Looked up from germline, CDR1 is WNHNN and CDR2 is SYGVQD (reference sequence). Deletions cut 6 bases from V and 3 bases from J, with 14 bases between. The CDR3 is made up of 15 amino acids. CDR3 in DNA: TGCGCCAGCAGCCCTGGGGGGCTGGACACCGGGGAGCTGTTTTTT. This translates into CASSPGGLDTGELFF.

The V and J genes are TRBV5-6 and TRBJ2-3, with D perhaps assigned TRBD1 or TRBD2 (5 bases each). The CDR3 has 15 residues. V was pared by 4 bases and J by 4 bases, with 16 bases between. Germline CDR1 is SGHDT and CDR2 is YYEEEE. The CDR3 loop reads CASSPPGPTADTQYF. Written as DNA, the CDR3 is TGTGCCAGCAGCCCCCCGGGGCCTACAGCAGATACGCAGTATTTT.

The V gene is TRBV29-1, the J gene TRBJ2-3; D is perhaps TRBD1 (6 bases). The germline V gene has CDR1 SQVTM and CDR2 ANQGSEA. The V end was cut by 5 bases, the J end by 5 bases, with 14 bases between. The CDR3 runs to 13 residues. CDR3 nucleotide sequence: TGCAGCGTTCGGACAGCCCAAGGAGATACGCAGTATTTT. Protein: CSVRTAQGDTQYF.

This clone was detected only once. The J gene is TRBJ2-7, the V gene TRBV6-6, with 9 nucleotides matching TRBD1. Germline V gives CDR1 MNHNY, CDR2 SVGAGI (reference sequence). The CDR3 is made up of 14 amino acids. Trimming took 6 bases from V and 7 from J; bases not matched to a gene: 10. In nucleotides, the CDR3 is TGTGCCAGCAGGGACCGGGACAGGGTAGGTGAGCAGTACTTC. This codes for CASRDRDRVGEQYF.

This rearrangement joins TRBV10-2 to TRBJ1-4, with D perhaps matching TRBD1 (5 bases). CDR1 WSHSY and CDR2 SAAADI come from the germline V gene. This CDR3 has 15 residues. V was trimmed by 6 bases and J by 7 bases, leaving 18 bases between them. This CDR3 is CASSLGIMGREKLFF. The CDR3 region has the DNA TGCGCCAGCAGCCTCGGGATTATGGGGCGTGAAAAACTGTTTTTT.

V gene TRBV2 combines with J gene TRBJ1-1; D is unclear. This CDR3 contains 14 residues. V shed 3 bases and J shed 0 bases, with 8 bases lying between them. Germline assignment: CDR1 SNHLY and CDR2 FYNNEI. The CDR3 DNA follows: TGTGCCAGCAGTGATGAGGGTATGAACACTGAAGCTTTCTTT. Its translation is CASSDEGMNTEAFF.

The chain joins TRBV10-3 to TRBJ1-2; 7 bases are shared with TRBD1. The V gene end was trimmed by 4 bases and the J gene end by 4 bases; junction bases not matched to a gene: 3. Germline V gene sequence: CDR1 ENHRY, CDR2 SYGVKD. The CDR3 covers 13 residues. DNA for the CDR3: TGTGCCATCAGTGGGGACAGCCTCTATGGCTACACCTTC. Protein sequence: CAISGDSLYGYTF.

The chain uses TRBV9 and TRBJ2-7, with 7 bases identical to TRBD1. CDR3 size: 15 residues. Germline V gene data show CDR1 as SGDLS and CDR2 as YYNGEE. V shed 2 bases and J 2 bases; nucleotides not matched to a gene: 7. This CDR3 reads CASSVSGTAAYEQYF. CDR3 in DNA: TGTGCCAGCAGCGTTTCCGGGACAGCTGCCTACGAGCAGTACTTC.

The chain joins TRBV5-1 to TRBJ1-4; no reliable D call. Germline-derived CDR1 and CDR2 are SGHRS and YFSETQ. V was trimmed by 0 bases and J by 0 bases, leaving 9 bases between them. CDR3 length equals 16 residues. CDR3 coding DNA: TGCGCCAGCAGCTTGGATGTTGGTGCAACTAATGAAAAACTGTTTTTT. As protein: CASSLDVGATNEKLFF.

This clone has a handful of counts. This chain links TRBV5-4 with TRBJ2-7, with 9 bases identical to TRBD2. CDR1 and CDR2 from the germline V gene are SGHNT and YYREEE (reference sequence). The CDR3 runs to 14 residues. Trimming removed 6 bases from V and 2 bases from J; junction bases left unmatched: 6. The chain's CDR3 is CASTQAGGPYEQYF. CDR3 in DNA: TGTGCCAGCACCCAAGCGGGGGGCCCCTACGAGCAGTACTTC.

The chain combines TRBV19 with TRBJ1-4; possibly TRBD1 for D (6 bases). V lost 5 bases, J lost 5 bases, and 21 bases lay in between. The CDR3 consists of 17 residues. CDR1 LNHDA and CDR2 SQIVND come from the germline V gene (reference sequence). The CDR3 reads CASSSGRLGQLNEKLFF. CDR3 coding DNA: TGTGCCAGTAGTTCCGGCCGCCTGGGACAACTAAATGAAAAACTGTTTTTT.

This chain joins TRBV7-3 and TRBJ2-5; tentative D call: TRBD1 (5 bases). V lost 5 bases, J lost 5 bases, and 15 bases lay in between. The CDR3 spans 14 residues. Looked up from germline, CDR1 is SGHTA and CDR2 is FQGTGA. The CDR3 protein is CASSQGTPRETQYF. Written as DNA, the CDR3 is TGTGCCAGCAGCCAGGGAACCCCCCGGGAGACCCAGTACTTC.

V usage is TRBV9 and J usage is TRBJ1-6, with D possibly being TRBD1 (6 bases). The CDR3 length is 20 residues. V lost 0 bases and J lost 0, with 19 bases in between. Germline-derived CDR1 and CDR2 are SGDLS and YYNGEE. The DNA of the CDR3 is TGTGCCAGCAGCGTAGTCCCCAGCCTTACAGGGAGCTCCTATAATTCACCCCTCCACTTT. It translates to CASSVVPSLTGSSYNSPLHF.

CDR3 amino acids: CASSLHSGGGNTIYF. CDR3 coding DNA: TGCGCCAGCAGCCTACACTCAGGGGGCGGAAACACCATATATTTT. The rearrangement uses TRBV4-3 and TRBJ1-3; 8 nucleotides agree with TRBD1. The CDR3 loop spans 15 amino acids. CDR1 is LGHNA, CDR2 YSLEER, per germline. After removal of 4 bases from V and 4 bases from J, the junction contained 6 bases not matched to a gene.

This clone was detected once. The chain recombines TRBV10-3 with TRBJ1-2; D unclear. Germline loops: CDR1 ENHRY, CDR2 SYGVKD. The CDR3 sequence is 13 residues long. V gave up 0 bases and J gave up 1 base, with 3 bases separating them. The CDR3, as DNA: TGTGCCATCAGTGAGTCGGTTAACTATGGCTACACCTTC. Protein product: CAISESVNYGYTF.

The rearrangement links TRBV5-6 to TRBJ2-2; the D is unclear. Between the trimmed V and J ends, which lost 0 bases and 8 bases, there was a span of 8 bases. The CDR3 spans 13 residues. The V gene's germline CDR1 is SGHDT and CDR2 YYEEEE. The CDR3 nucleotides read TGTGCCAGCAGCTTGGTATCGTCTGGGGAGCTGTTTTTT. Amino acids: CASSLVSSGELFF.

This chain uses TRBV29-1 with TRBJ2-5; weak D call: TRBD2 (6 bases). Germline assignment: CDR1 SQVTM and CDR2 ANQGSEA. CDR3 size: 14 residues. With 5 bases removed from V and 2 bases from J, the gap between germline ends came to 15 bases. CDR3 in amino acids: CSVKGTGGQETQYF. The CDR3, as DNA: TGCAGCGTTAAAGGGACTGGGGGACAAGAGACCCAGTACTTC.

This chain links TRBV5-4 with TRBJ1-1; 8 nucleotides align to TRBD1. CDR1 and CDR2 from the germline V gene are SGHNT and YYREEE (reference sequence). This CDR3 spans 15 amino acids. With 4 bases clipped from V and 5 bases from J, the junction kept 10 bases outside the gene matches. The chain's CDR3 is CASSMKDRVGTEAFF. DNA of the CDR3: TGTGCCAGCAGCATGAAGGACAGGGTGGGAACTGAAGCTTTCTTT. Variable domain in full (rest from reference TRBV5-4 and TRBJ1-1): ETGVTQSPTHLIKTRGQQVTLRCSSQSGHNTVSWYQQALGQGPQFIFQYYREEENGRGNFPPRFSGLQFPNYSSELNVNALELDDSALYLCASSMKDRVGTEAFFGQGTRLTVV.

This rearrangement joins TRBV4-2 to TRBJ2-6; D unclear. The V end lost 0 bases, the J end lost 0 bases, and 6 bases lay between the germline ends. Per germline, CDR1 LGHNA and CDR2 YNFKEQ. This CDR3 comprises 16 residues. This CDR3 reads CASSQDQNSGANVLTF. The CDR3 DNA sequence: TGTGCCAGCAGCCAAGATCAAAACTCTGGGGCCAACGTCCTGACTTTC.

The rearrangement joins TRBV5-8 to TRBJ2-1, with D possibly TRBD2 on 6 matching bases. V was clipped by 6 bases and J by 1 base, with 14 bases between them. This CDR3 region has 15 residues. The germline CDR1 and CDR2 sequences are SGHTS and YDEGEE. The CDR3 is CASIMDGGSYNEQFF. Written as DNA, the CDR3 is TGTGCCAGCATCATGGACGGGGGTTCCTACAATGAGCAGTTCTTC.

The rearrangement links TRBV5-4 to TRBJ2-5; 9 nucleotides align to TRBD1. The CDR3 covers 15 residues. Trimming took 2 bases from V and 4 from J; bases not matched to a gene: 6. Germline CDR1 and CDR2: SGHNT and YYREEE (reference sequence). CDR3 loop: CASSLKQGARETQYF. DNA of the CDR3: TGTGCCAGCAGCTTAAAACAGGGGGCGAGAGAGACCCAGTACTTC.

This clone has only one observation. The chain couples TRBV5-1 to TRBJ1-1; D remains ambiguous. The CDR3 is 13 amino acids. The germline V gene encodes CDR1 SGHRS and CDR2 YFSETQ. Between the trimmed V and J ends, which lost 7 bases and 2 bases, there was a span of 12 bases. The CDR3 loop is CASRLQDNTEAFF. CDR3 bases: TGCGCCAGCCGACTCCAGGACAACACTGAAGCTTTCTTT. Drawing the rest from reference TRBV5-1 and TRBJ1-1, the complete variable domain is KAGVTQTPRYLIKTRGQQVTLSCSPISGHRSVSWYQQTPGQGLQFLFEYFSETQRNKGNFPGRFSGRQFSNSRSEMNVSTLELGDSALYLCASRLQDNTEAFFGQGTRLTVV.

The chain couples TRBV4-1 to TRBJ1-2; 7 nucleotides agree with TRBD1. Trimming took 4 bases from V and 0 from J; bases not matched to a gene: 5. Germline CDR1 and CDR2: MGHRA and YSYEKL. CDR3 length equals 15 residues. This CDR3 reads CASSPEGGANYGYTF. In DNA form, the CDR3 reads TGCGCCAGCAGCCCAGAAGGGGGCGCTAACTATGGCTACACCTTC.

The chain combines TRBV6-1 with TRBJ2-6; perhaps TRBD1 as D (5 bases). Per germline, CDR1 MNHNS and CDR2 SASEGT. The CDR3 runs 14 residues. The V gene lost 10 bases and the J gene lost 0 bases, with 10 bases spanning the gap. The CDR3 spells CATSTVSGANVLTF. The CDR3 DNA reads TGTGCCACCTCGACAGTCTCTGGGGCCAACGTCCTGACTTTC.